What follows are 17 T cell receptor beta chains derived from one specimen sequenced in a study of early T cells in non-severe SARS-CoV-2 infection. TCRdb re-derived calls from the 5' RACE reads in MiXCR, one entry per CDR3 protein. The top ten clones hold roughly 7.3% of a sample with about 80,000 distinct CDR3 sequences, approximately 5% of them seen once. The material sequenced was whole blood, taken at baseline. The receptors shown here come from an adult who was a healthcare worker with PCR-confirmed SARS-CoV-2 infection or an uninfected control (not recorded which).

This clonotype was seen repeatedly, ten times or more. This sequence joins TRBV5-5 and TRBJ2-2; D gene ambiguous. Germline V gives CDR1 SGHKS, CDR2 YYEKEE (reference sequence). The CDR3 has 16 amino acids. V gave up 0 bases and J gave up 4 bases, with 13 bases separating them. The CDR3 is CASSLAAEPSTGELFF. In DNA form, the CDR3 reads TGTGCCAGCAGCTTGGCCGCGGAACCCAGCACCGGGGAGCTGTTTTTT.

V is TRBV12-3 or TRBV12-4 and J is TRBJ2-3; 11 nucleotides match TRBD2. V was clipped by 6 bases and J by 5 bases; unmatched bases: 7. CDR3 size: 15 residues. DNA for the CDR3: TGTGCCAGCAGGACTGGGACTAGCGGCAAAGATACGCAGTATTTT. It codes for CASRTGTSGKDTQYF.

This clonotype was detected only a few times. J is TRBJ2-3 and V is TRBV5-1; no clear D gene. There are 16 residues in the CDR3. Trimming took 2 bases from V and 0 from J, leaving 13 bases between them. Germline V lookup: CDR1 SGHRS, CDR2 YFSETQ. In DNA, the CDR3 is TGCGCCAGCAGCTTTACTTGGCGGCCTAGCACAGATACGCAGTATTTT. Amino acids: CASSFTWRPSTDTQYF.

Ten or more counts support this clonotype. This chain uses TRBV29-1 with TRBJ2-1; weak D call: TRBD1 (5 bases). The V gene lost 3 bases and the J gene lost 6 bases, with 15 bases spanning the gap. The CDR3 sequence is 14 residues long. Germline V lookup: CDR1 SQVTM, CDR2 ANQGSEA. The CDR3 protein is CSVDRVGVGNEQFF. The CDR3 DNA sequence: TGCAGCGTTGACAGGGTAGGGGTAGGCAATGAGCAGTTCTTC.

The chain employs TRBV7-2 and TRBJ1-2; 10 nucleotides align to TRBD1. The V gene end was trimmed by 5 bases and the J gene end by 13 bases; junction bases not matched to a gene: 13. Germline V gene sequence: CDR1 SGHTA, CDR2 FQGNSA. There are 14 residues in the CDR3. CDR3 sequence reads: CASSPDRGHLVCTF. CDR3 in DNA: TGTGCCAGCAGCCCCGACAGGGGGCACTTGGTTTGCACCTTC.

This clonotype was seen a handful of times. The rearrangement uses TRBV24-1 and TRBJ1-2; the D is unclear. This CDR3 is built from 13 residues. The germline V gene has CDR1 KGHDR and CDR2 SFDVKD. Trimming removed 0 bases from V and 7 bases from J, with 8 bases in between. CDR3 residues: CATSDLGSLGYTF. The CDR3 region has the DNA TGTGCCACCAGTGATTTGGGCAGCCTTGGCTACACCTTC.

This chain connects TRBV3-1 to TRBJ2-7, with D possibly matching TRBD1 (5 bases). Trimming took 6 bases from V and 1 from J, leaving 13 bases between them. The germline CDR1 and CDR2 sequences are LGHDT and YNNKEL (reference sequence). This CDR3 contains 14 residues. Here the CDR3 DNA reads TGTGCCAGCAGTCGACAGAGAGTTTCCTACGAGCAGTACTTC. It translates to CASSRQRVSYEQYF.

The rearrangement joins TRBV13 to TRBJ2-3; a weak D match, TRBD2 (6 bases). The germline V gene encodes CDR1 PRHDT and CDR2 FYEKMQ (reference sequence). V lost 4 bases and J 5 bases, leaving 13 bases between the germline ends. CDR3 length equals 14 residues. In nucleotides, the CDR3 is TGTGCCAGCAGCTACGGGAGAGTAAGAGATACGCAGTATTTT. Its translation: CASSYGRVRDTQYF.

This clonotype has just a few counts. CDR3 nucleotides: TGCAGTGCTAGAGATGGCGGGGGGACTGGTGAGCAGTACTTC. Protein product: CSARDGGGTGEQYF. The chain recombines TRBV20-1 with TRBJ2-7, with 8 bases fitting TRBD2. This CDR3 spans 14 amino acids. J gave up 7 bases and V 0 bases, and 8 bases lay outside the gene matches. Per germline, CDR1 DFQATT and CDR2 SNEGSKA (reference sequence).

The V gene is TRBV7-8, the J gene TRBJ2-7; no clear D. Germline V gene data show CDR1 as SGHVS and CDR2 as FQNEAQ. Trimming stripped 5 bases from V and 2 bases from J, with 13 bases between. This CDR3 is 14 amino acids long. The CDR3 sequence: CASSLNRVTYEQYF. CDR3 nucleotide sequence: TGTGCCAGCAGCCTAAACCGGGTAACCTACGAGCAGTACTTC.

The genes are TRBV5-6 and TRBJ2-1; tentatively, D is TRBD1 or TRBD2 (5 bases each). In germline, CDR1 is SGHDT, CDR2 YYEEEE. CDR3 length equals 11 residues. Trimming pared 3 bases from V and 14 bases from J, leaving 12 bases between. The CDR3, as DNA: TGTGCCAGCAGCTGGAACGGGGCGAAGTTCTTC. The encoded protein is CASSWNGAKFF.

This clonotype was recorded a few times. The chain is built from TRBV11-3 and TRBJ2-1, with TRBD2 identical over 11 bases. The V gene end was trimmed by 4 bases and the J gene end by 3 bases; junction bases not matched to a gene: 2. The CDR3 spans 15 residues. Germline lookup yields CDR1 SGHNT and CDR2 YENEEA. The CDR3 reads CASSWTSGHYNEQFF. CDR3 DNA: TGTGCCAGCAGCTGGACTAGCGGGCACTACAATGAGCAGTTCTTC.

This clonotype was observed at least ten times. The rearrangement joins TRBV6-6 to TRBJ1-5; maybe TRBD1 (5 bases). The CDR3 covers 14 residues. Trimming stripped 2 bases from V and 4 bases from J, with 9 bases between. The germline gives CDR1 MNHNY, CDR2 SVGAGI (reference sequence). This CDR3 is CASSYGGINQPQHF. CDR3 in DNA: TGTGCCAGCAGTTACGGGGGGATAAATCAGCCCCAGCATTTT.

This clonotype has at least ten counts. The chain couples TRBV20-1 to TRBJ2-3; 14 positions agree with TRBD2. The CDR3 runs to 15 residues. The V gene end was trimmed by 6 bases and the J gene end by 6 bases; junction bases not matched to a gene: 8. Germline CDR1 DFQATT, CDR2 SNEGSKA (reference sequence). The CDR3 bases are TGCAGTGCCGCTAAGACTAGCGGGAGGGACGATACGCAGTATTTT. This translates into CSAAKTSGRDDTQYF.

The chain couples TRBV6-6 to TRBJ2-5; TRBD2 matches at 10 bases. The CDR3 sequence is 15 residues long. The V segment lost 4 bases and the J segment 3 bases; nucleotides outside the gene matches: 5. Per germline, CDR1 MNHNY and CDR2 SVGAGI (reference sequence). In nucleotides, the CDR3 is TGTGCCAGCAGTTTCACTAGCGGGGTAAAAGAGACCCAGTACTTC. As protein: CASSFTSGVKETQYF.

Ten or more counts support this clonotype. The V and J genes are TRBV7-6 and TRBJ2-2; the match to TRBD1 covers 8 bases. This CDR3 has 16 amino acids. Germline V CDR1 and CDR2: SGHVS, FNYEAQ. J gave up 3 bases and V 2 bases, and 5 bases lay outside the gene matches. The CDR3 nucleotides read TGTGCCAGCAGCTTATGGACAGGGTCGTACACCGGGGAGCTGTTTTTT. Translated: CASSLWTGSYTGELFF.

This rearrangement joins TRBV5-1 to TRBJ2-1, with D possibly TRBD1 on 6 matching bases. Germline CDR1 SGHRS, CDR2 YFSETQ. V shed 0 bases and J shed 7 bases, with 14 bases lying between them. The CDR3 consists of 15 residues. The CDR3 coding sequence is TGCGCCAGCAGCTTGGGGCAGGGGATGAGGAATGAGCAGTTCTTC. Translation: CASSLGQGMRNEQFF.